This note documents a single T cell receptor beta chain sequence. This clonotype was detected once. Its specific antigen is unknown. Base qualities are not provided; no much larger clone lies one nucleotide away. Weak support is all one read offers. The library was produced with PCR. Sequencer: Illumina HiSeq 2500. Molecular barcoding was employed in the preparation of TCR libraries, with unique molecular identifiers being used to normalize TCRbeta repertoire quantification. Clones were called with MiXCR by TCRdb after fastp trimmed the public reads at Q25, and only in-frame beta chains were retained. Every CDR3 protein is listed once, alongside the most common genes and DNA of its rows. This sample holds approximately 800,000 distinct CDR3 sequences; 16% were observed only once. The ten biggest clones cover roughly 5% of the sample. Via the germline V gene (reference sequence), CDR1 is SGHKS and CDR2 YYEKEE. The junction shows trimming of 3 bases on V and 3 bases on J, and the gene matches do not reach 12 bases of it. Including the terminal cysteine and phenylalanine, the CDR3 comprises 16 residues. Only CDR3 DNA is held: 48 bases, read in frame from base 1.

The source of the sample is a study of T-cell reconstitution after alpha-beta-depleted transplantation in children (dated by TCRdb to 2016 to 2017). Background on the whole study: Using TCR repertoire profiling, the study quantitatively followed how T-cell immune reconstitution unfolded in children after TCRalphabeta/CD19-depleted allogeneic hematopoietic cell transplantation.

Broad study findings and their caveats: In some patients, the high TCRbeta diversity seen at day 60 was put down to recipient T cells and intrathymic progenitors that had survived conditioning. The frequencies of hyperexpanded clones fell over the following months, and after one year, T-cell counts and TCRbeta diversity were mostly attributed to newly produced T cells. Apparently early alphabetaT-cell count recovery about two months after transplant reportedly relied on only several hundred rapidly expanded clones derived from non-depleted graft cells.

The meaning of the sample's treatment or condition label: allogeneic hematopoietic cell transplantation with graft depleted of TCRalphabeta T cells and CD19 B cells. The transplant recipients were children given TCRalphabeta/CD19-depleted allogeneic hematopoietic cell grafts. The sequencing used PBMCs, mostly from graft donor cells, collected 360 days after TCRalphabeta/CD19-depleted stem cell transplant. The V gene is TRBV5-5 and the J gene is TRBJ2-7; the junction holds 7 bases that match TRBD1. The TCR was taken from a male patient between 10 and 17 years old who had a stem cell transplant for acute lymphoblastic leukemia, so the T cells may come from the graft donor. The CDR3 amino acid sequence is: CASSSSQRGGNYEQYF. The DNA reads TGTGCCAGCAGCTCCTCCCAGAGAGGGGGCAACTACGAGCAGTACTTC.